This T cell receptor beta chain was found in a study of response to subunit inactivated influenza vaccine. TCRdb redid the calling of the RT-PCR reads with MiXCR, one entry per CDR3 protein. The sample has about 530,000 distinct CDR3 sequences; about an eighth are singletons. General study points: It was suggested by the authors that few new T cells are recruited by each seasonal influenza vaccination.

Regarding this clonotype: Its antigen is unknown.

The CDR3 is made up of 13 amino acids. Deletions cut 3 bases from V and 8 bases from J, with 13 bases between. Germline CDR1 reads DFQATT; CDR2 reads SNEGSKA (reference sequence). The chain joins TRBV20-1 to TRBJ1-4; no clear D. The sequenced sample was PBMCs from blood, obtained about 40 days after vaccination. The receptor's source is a man in his fifties or sixties who received an inactivated influenza vaccine. The CDR3 loop is CSARPPTVEKLFF. The CDR3 DNA is TGCAGTGCTAGGCCTCCTACGGTAGAAAAACTGTTTTTT.